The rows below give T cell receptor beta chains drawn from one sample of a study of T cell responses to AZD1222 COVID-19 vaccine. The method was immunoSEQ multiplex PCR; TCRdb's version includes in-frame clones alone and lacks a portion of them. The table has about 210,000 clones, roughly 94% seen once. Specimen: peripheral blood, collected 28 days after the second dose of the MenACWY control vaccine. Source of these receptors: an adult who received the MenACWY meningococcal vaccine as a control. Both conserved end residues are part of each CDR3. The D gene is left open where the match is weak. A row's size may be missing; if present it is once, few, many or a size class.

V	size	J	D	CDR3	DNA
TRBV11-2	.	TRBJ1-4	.	CASSLAVGREKLFF	TGTGCCAGCAGCTTAGCGGTAGGGAGGGAAAAACTGTTTTTT
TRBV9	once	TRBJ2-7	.	CASSVEDVLGEQYF	TGTGCCAGCAGCGTAGAGGACGTTCTTGGTGAGCAGTACTTC
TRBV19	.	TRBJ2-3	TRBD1	CASSPRRQGTDTQYF	TGTGCCAGTAGTCCGCGCCGACAGGGTACAGATACGCAGTATTTT
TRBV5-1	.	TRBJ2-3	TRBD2	CASSGTSNTDTQYF	TGCGCCAGCAGCGGGACTAGCAACACAGATACGCAGTATTTT
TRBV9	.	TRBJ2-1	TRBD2	CASSPRPGRGRENEQFF	TGTGCCAGCAGCCCCCGCCCCGGCCGGGGGAGGGAAAATGAGCAGTTCTTC
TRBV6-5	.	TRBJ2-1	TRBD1	CASRGTGLNNEQFF	TGTGCCAGCAGAGGGACAGGGCTGAACAATGAGCAGTTCTTC
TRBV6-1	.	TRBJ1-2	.	CASSELAGWKDGYTF	TGTGCCAGCAGTGAACTGGCAGGGTGGAAGGATGGCTACACCTTC
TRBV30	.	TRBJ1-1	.	CAFYRNMNTEAFF	TGTGCCTTTTACAGAAATATGAACACTGAAGCTTTCTTT
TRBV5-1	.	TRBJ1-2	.	CASSFSGYGYTF	TGCGCCAGCAGCTTCTCGGGCTATGGCTACACCTTC
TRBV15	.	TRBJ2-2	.	CATSRDRGHANTGELFF	TGTGCCACCAGCAGAGATCGGGGACACGCGAACACCGGGGAGCTGTTTTTT
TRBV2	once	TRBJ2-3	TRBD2	CASSERRAPGLAGAWNTDTQYF	TGTGCCAGCAGTGAACGTAGGGCCCCTGGGCTAGCGGGAGCGTGGAACACAGATACGCAGTATTTT
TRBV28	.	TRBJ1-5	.	CASSSPPGAVRGNQPQHF	TGTGCCAGCAGTTCACCTCCGGGAGCGGTTCGGGGCAATCAGCCCCAGCATTTT
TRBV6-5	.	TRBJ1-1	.	CASSINMNTEAFF	TGTGCCAGCAGTATTAATATGAACACTGAAGCTTTCTTT
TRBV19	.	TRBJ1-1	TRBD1	CASSPQTGGYTEAFF	TGTGCCAGTAGTCCGCAGACAGGGGGCTACACTGAAGCTTTCTTT
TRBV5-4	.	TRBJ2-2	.	CASRPATGELFF	TGTGCCAGCAGGCCAGCCACCGGGGAGCTGTTTTTT
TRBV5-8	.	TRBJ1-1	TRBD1	CASSLVDRGRGAFF	TGTGCCAGCAGCTTGGTCGACAGGGGGCGGGGAGCTTTCTTT
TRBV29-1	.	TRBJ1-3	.	CSVGLGHSGNTIYF	TGCAGCGTTGGGCTGGGGCACTCTGGAAACACCATATATTTT
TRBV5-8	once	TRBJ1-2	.	CASSPAYGYTF	TGTGCCAGCAGCCCGGCCTATGGCTACACCTTC
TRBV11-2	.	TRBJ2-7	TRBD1	CASSSDRDAYEQYF	TGTGCCAGCAGCTCCGACAGGGATGCCTACGAGCAGTACTTC
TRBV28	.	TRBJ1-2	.	CASSLLGRVHTF	TGTGCCAGCAGTTTATTAGGCAGGGTCCACACCTTC
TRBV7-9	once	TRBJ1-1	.	CASSLVTGGLTAEAFF	TGTGCCAGCAGCTTAGTTACGGGGGGACTTACCGCTGAAGCTTTCTTT
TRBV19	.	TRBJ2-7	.	CASTPTTGGGYYEQYF	TGTGCCAGTACCCCAACCACAGGAGGGGGGTACTACGAGCAGTACTTC
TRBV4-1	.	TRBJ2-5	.	CASSQDSSQETQYF	TGCGCCAGCAGCCAAGATTCCAGTCAAGAGACCCAGTACTTC
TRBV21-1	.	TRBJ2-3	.	CASSPNGLAGPGGTDTQYF	TGTGCCAGCAGCCCGAACGGACTAGCGGGCCCGGGGGGCACAGATACGCAGTATTTT
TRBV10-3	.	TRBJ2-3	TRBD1	CAISEGRGWGTQYF	TGTGCCATCAGTGAGGGCAGGGGGTGGGGTACGCAGTATTTT
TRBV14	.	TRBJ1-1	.	CASSQEGFWDTEAFF	TGTGCCAGCAGCCAAGAGGGGTTTTGGGATACTGAAGCTTTCTTT
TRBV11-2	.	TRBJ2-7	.	CASSLAGEQYF	TGTGCCAGCAGCTTAGCTGGAGAGCAGTACTTC
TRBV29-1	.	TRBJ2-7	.	CSVEGRNPYEQYF	TGCAGCGTTGAGGGACGAAATCCCTACGAGCAGTACTTC
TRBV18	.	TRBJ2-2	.	CASSPLRAGDTGELFF	TGTGCCAGCTCACCGCTTAGGGCAGGGGACACCGGGGAGCTGTTTTTT
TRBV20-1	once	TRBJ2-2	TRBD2	CSASLDGLAGTTGELFF	TGCAGTGCCAGTCTTGACGGACTAGCGGGAACCACCGGGGAGCTGTTTTTT
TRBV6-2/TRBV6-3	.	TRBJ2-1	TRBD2	CASSYSQRGGNEQFF	TGTGCCAGCAGTTACTCCCAGCGGGGGGGCAATGAGCAGTTCTTC
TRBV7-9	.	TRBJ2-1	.	CASRARAGPDEQFF	TGTGCCAGCAGAGCTAGGGCTGGGCCGGATGAGCAGTTCTTC
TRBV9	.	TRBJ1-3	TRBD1	CASSVGGTDGNTIYF	TGTGCCAGCAGCGTAGGGGGGACAGACGGAAACACCATATATTTT
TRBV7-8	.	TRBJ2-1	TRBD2	CASSLSLAGNNEQFF	TGTGCCAGCAGCTTAAGTCTAGCGGGGAATAATGAGCAGTTCTTC
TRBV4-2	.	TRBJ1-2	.	CASSQEPTVYYGYTF	TGTGCCAGCAGCCAAGAACCAACAGTTTACTATGGCTACACCTTC
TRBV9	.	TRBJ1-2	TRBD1	CASSLGQGVFYGYTF	TGTGCCAGCAGCTTGGGACAGGGGGTTTTCTATGGCTACACCTTC
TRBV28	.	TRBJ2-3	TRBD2	CASSLRLAGGVDTQYF	TGTGCCAGCAGTTTAAGACTAGCGGGGGGTGTGGATACGCAGTATTTT
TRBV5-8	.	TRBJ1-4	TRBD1	CASTRRDRRNEKLFF	TGTGCCAGCACCCGTCGGGACAGAAGAAATGAAAAACTGTTTTTT
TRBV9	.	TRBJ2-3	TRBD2	CASSVEPSGGSTDTQYF	TGTGCCAGCAGCGTAGAACCTAGCGGGGGTAGCACAGATACGCAGTATTTT
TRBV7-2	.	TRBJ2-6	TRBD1	CASSKQGTVRSGANVLTF	TGTGCCAGCAGCAAACAGGGGACGGTACGCTCTGGGGCCAACGTCCTGACTTTC
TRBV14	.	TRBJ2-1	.	CASSQDLRGNEQFF	TGTGCCAGCAGCCAAGATCTTCGGGGAAATGAGCAGTTCTTC
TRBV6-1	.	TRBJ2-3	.	CASSGRLGGGTDTQYF	TGTGCCAGCAGTGGACGACTCGGCGGGGGCACAGATACGCAGTATTTT
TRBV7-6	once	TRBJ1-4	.	CASSLAGQSHEKLFF	TGTGCCAGCAGCTTAGCTGGGCAGAGTCATGAAAAACTGTTTTTT